The next 31 T cell receptor beta chains were all read from a single sample in a study of post-analysis software for immune sequencing data. Study results and caveats: A handful of TRBV segments were significantly more frequent in patients than in controls. TRBV5-6, TRBV5-1 and TRBV20-1 were among these segments.

Prepared TCR beta cDNA libraries contained unique molecular identifiers. TCRdb reprocessed the PCR reads via MiXCR and lists one record per CDR3 protein. The repertoire holds hundreds of thousands of distinct CDR3 sequences, with 40% to 55% as singletons. These TCRs' antigens remain unknown. What was sequenced was blood. The receptors derive from a girl under 18 with multiple sclerosis.

This clonotype has just a few counts. This chain links TRBV29-1 with TRBJ2-5, with D uncertain. The CDR3 is 11 residues long. Trimming removed 1 base at V and 11 bases at J, with 11 bases between. CDR1 and CDR2 from the germline V gene are SQVTM and ANQGSEA. The CDR3 nucleotides are TGCAGCGTTGAAGCGTTAGGAGAGCAGTACTTC. The encoded protein is CSVEALGEQYF.

This clonotype was observed a few times. The V and J genes are TRBV12-3 or TRBV12-4 and TRBJ2-3, with D unresolved. The length of the CDR3 is 11 residues. V was shortened by 4 bases and J by 7 bases, with 6 bases between the two germline ends. CDR3 DNA: TGTGCCAGCAGTTCGACATATACGCAGTATTTT. Encoded protein: CASSSTYTQYF.

The V call is TRBV28, the J call TRBJ2-3; no reliable D call. Trimming removed 4 bases from V and 5 bases from J, with 10 bases in between. Germline V lookup: CDR1 MDHEN, CDR2 SYDVKM. There are 13 residues in the CDR3. The CDR3 sequence: CASSSRLLDTQYF. The CDR3 nucleotides read TGTGCCAGCAGTTCGAGACTGCTAGATACGCAGTATTTT.

With regard to this clonotype: At one end the junction does not follow the germline gene, possibly because of a read error. The chain uses TRBV11-2 and TRBJ2-3; 7 nucleotides align to TRBD2. Germline loops: CDR1 SGHAT, CDR2 FQNNGV. The CDR3 covers 14 residues. Written as DNA, the CDR3 is TGCGCCAGCAGCCTAGGGGCGCGGGGGGATACGCAGTATTTT. This encodes CASSLGARGDTQYF.

There are a few counts of this clonotype. This chain's CDR3 is CASSLAGVDTDTQYF. As DNA, the CDR3 is TGTGCCAGCAGCTTAGCGGGAGTCGACACAGATACGCAGTATTTT. The chain has TRBV7-9 and TRBJ2-3; D is possibly TRBD2 (5 bases). The CDR3 sequence is 15 residues long. V gave up 0 bases and J gave up 2 bases, with 9 bases separating them. The germline V gene encodes CDR1 SEHNR and CDR2 FQNEAQ (reference sequence).

The chain employs TRBV5-5 and TRBJ1-2; weak D call: TRBD1 (5 bases). The V end lost 1 base, the J end lost 3 bases, and 10 bases lay between the germline ends. CDR1 and CDR2 (germline): SGHKS, YYEKEE (reference sequence). The CDR3 is made up of 14 amino acids. The CDR3 nucleotides read TGTGCCAGCAGCTTGACCGCGGGGGACTATGGCTACACCTTC. Translating it yields CASSLTAGDYGYTF.

The chain is built from TRBV4-1 and TRBJ2-6, with TRBD2 as a possible D gene (5 bases). Germline V lookup: CDR1 MGHRA, CDR2 YSYEKL. Trimming cost V 4 bases and J 0 bases, with 13 bases left between them. The CDR3 is 17 amino acids. The CDR3 protein is CASSRVGVRSGANVLTF. CDR3 in DNA: TGCGCCAGCAGCCGGGTCGGGGTTCGCTCTGGGGCCAACGTCCTGACTTTC.

This chain connects TRBV29-1 to TRBJ2-1; tentatively, D is TRBD1 (6 bases). Germline V gives CDR1 SQVTM, CDR2 ANQGSEA. CDR3 size: 15 residues. Trimming cost V 4 bases and J 4 bases, with 17 bases left between them. CDR3: CSVGGPGLRYNEQFF. CDR3 nucleotide sequence: TGCAGCGTTGGGGGGCCGGGGCTTAGATACAATGAGCAGTTCTTC.

The chain carries TRBV2 and TRBJ2-7; TRBD1 aligns across 8 bases. The CDR3 consists of 13 residues. J was trimmed by 5 bases and V by 4 bases; bases with no gene match: 4. Germline V gene lookup returns CDR1 SNHLY and CDR2 FYNNEI. CDR3 region: CASSAGQDNEQYF. The CDR3 nucleotides are TGTGCCAGCAGTGCGGGACAGGATAACGAGCAGTACTTC.

The rearrangement uses TRBV20-1 and TRBJ2-1, with D possibly TRBD2 on 5 matching bases. The CDR3 length is 17 residues. Germline V gene lookup returns CDR1 DFQATT and CDR2 SNEGSKA (reference sequence). Trimming took off 0 bases at V and 0 bases at J, with 15 bases between the two ends. CDR3: CSARDQAEASSYNEQFF. DNA of the CDR3: TGCAGTGCTAGAGATCAGGCGGAGGCCAGCTCCTACAATGAGCAGTTCTTC.

V and J are TRBV7-2 and TRBJ1-5, with 12 bases matching TRBD1. The V and J ends lost 5 bases and 8 bases, in that order; junction bases with no gene match: 19. CDR3 length equals 19 residues. Germline CDR1 SGHTA, CDR2 FQGNSA. Written as DNA, the CDR3 is TGTGCCAGCAGCCCCACCTTCCGGGACAGGGGGCGCGATATGGAGCCCCAGCATTTT. This encodes CASSPTFRDRGRDMEPQHF.

This chain joins TRBV12-3 or TRBV12-4 and TRBJ2-3; D ambiguous. This CDR3 is built from 12 residues. V was shortened by 4 bases and J by 4 bases, with 6 bases between the two germline ends. CDR3 loop: CASSSDSDTQYF. In DNA, the CDR3 is TGTGCCAGCAGTTCAGACTCAGATACGCAGTATTTT.

This clonotype has just a few counts. This chain's CDR3 is CASKRSGTGEETQYF. The CDR3 coding sequence is TGCGCCAGCAAACGCTCCGGGACAGGGGAAGAGACCCAGTACTTC. V is TRBV5-1 and J is TRBJ2-5, with 10 nucleotides matching TRBD1. The germline gives CDR1 SGHRS, CDR2 YFSETQ. The CDR3 consists of 15 residues. Losses at the gene ends were 6 bases for V and 3 bases for J; bases not matched to a gene: 8.

J is TRBJ1-2 and V is TRBV7-2; possible D gene TRBD1, 6 bases. Germline V CDR1 and CDR2: SGHTA, FQGNSA. Trimming took off 1 base at V and 2 bases at J, with 17 bases between the two ends. The CDR3 has 17 amino acids. CDR3 nucleotides: TGTGCCAGCAGCTTAGACGCCCCCGGGACACTAAACTATGGCTACACCTTC. As protein: CASSLDAPGTLNYGYTF.

Many counts were recorded for this clonotype. This rearrangement joins TRBV2 to TRBJ2-7; 9 nucleotides line up with TRBD2. CDR3 length: 15 residues. Germline V CDR1 and CDR2: SNHLY, FYNNEI. V was pared by 1 base and J by 6 bases, with 7 bases of the junction left unmatched. Here the CDR3 reads CASSEGVAGAFEQYF. CDR3 coding DNA: TGTGCCAGCAGTGAAGGGGTAGCGGGAGCGTTCGAGCAGTACTTC. The full variable domain, in which reference TRBV2 and TRBJ2-7 provide the parts outside the CDR3, is EPEVTQTPSHQVTQMGQEVILRCVPISNHLYFYWYRQILGQKVEFLVSFYNNEISEKSEIFDDQFSVERPDGSNFTLKIRSTKLEDSAMYFCASSEGVAGAFEQYFGPGTRLTVT.

This rearrangement joins TRBV7-3 to TRBJ2-5, with 10 bases aligning to TRBD1. The J call is doubtful: the DNA matches TRBJ2-7 better. CDR3 size: 13 residues. Germline-derived CDR1 and CDR2 are SGHTA and FQGTGA. This chain's CDR3 is CASSPRDRGEQYF. CDR3 sequence (DNA): TGTGCCAGCAGCCCCAGGGACAGGGGCGAGCAGTACTTC.

This chain links TRBV4-1 with TRBJ2-1; TRBD2 is a possible D gene (6 bases). Germline CDR1 is MGHRA and CDR2 is YSYEKL. CDR3 length: 13 amino acids. Trimming removed 3 bases at V and 8 bases at J, with 11 bases between. The CDR3 sequence: CASSQGLIDEQFF. The CDR3 nucleotides are TGCGCCAGCAGCCAGGGACTCATTGATGAGCAGTTCTTC.

CDR3 region: CSASPQGVNYGYTF. The CDR3 nucleotides read TGCAGTGCTAGTCCACAGGGCGTTAACTATGGCTACACCTTC. The genes are TRBV20-1 and TRBJ1-2; D possibly corresponds to TRBD1 (6 bases). Trimming took off 3 bases at V and 1 base at J, with 12 bases between the two ends. Germline values: CDR1 DFQATT, CDR2 SNEGSKA (reference sequence). CDR3 length: 14 residues.

This chain connects TRBV5-1 to TRBJ2-4; 8 positions match TRBD2. The V gene end was trimmed by 5 bases and the J gene end by 3 bases; junction bases not matched to a gene: 16. CDR3 length equals 18 residues. In germline, CDR1 is SGHRS, CDR2 YFSETQ. The CDR3 loop is CASRLASGGVVDKNIQYF. CDR3 bases: TGCGCCAGCAGGCTGGCCTCGGGAGGGGTAGTCGACAAAAACATTCAGTACTTC.

On this clonotype itself: The germline gene is not matched at one end of the junction; a read error may be the cause. V gene TRBV27 combines with J gene TRBJ2-1; 12 bases match TRBD1. The CDR3 is 16 residues long. CDR1 MNHEY and CDR2 SMNVEV come from the germline V gene (reference sequence). This CDR3 reads CTSSLSGQGAPNEQFF. The CDR3 DNA reads TGTACCAGCAGTTTATCGGGACAGGGGGCTCCCAATGAGCAGTTCTTC.

The chain recombines TRBV29-1 with TRBJ2-3; 9 bases fit TRBD2. The CDR3 consists of 17 residues. In germline, CDR1 is SQVTM, CDR2 ANQGSEA. V was clipped by 3 bases and J by 6 bases; unmatched bases: 16. CDR3 loop: CSVDFVRREGGADTQYF. The DNA for the CDR3 is TGCAGCGTTGATTTCGTTCGGCGGGAGGGAGGGGCGGATACGCAGTATTTT.

J is TRBJ1-1 and V is TRBV29-1; D is uncertain. The CDR3 is made up of 13 amino acids. Trimming shortened V by 4 bases and J by 0 bases, and 9 bases separated the two germline ends. Germline V gene data show CDR1 as SQVTM and CDR2 as ANQGSEA. For the CDR3, the DNA is TGCAGCGTTGCAACTTCATTGAACACTGAAGCTTTCTTT. Translating gives CSVATSLNTEAFF.

This clonotype has a handful of counts. V usage is TRBV27 and J usage is TRBJ2-7; D possibly corresponds to TRBD1 (6 bases). Germline values: CDR1 MNHEY, CDR2 SMNVEV (reference sequence). Trimming cost V 0 bases and J 1 base, with 7 bases left between them. CDR3 size: 14 residues. The CDR3 coding sequence is TGTGCCAGCAGTTTATCGCAGGGGTCCTACGAGCAGTACTTC. The encoded protein is CASSLSQGSYEQYF.

J is TRBJ1-4 and V is TRBV7-2; D is unresolved. CDR1 SGHTA and CDR2 FQGNSA come from the germline V gene. The CDR3 extends over 17 amino acids. Trimming shortened V by 1 base and J by 2 bases, and 14 bases separated the two germline ends. CDR3 sequence reads: CASSLVGTALTNEKLFF. The CDR3, as DNA: TGTGCCAGCAGCTTAGTTGGTACAGCTCTTACTAATGAAAAACTGTTTTTT.

V gene TRBV15 combines with J gene TRBJ2-1, with TRBD2 identical over 13 bases. Germline V gene lookup returns CDR1 LNHNV and CDR2 YYDKDF (reference sequence). J lost 5 bases, V lost 3 bases, and 1 base had no gene match. CDR3 length: 15 residues. The CDR3 sequence is CATSRTSGRNNEQFF. The DNA for the CDR3 is TGTGCCACCAGCAGGACTAGCGGGAGGAACAATGAGCAGTTCTTC.

The chain links TRBV12-3 or TRBV12-4 to TRBJ2-1; a possible D gene is TRBD2 (6 bases). V was shortened by 3 bases and J by 3 bases, with 15 bases between the two germline ends. The CDR3 covers 16 residues. CDR3 sequence: CASSLPKLAFYNEQFF. DNA of the CDR3: TGTGCCAGCAGTTTGCCGAAGCTAGCGTTCTACAATGAGCAGTTCTTC.

This clonotype turned up a few times. This chain joins TRBV6-5 and TRBJ2-5; TRBD2 matches 12 bases. Germline V gene lookup returns CDR1 MNHEY and CDR2 SVGAGI. V trimming: 5 bases; J trimming: 5 bases; junction bases outside the gene matches: 6. The CDR3 has 15 residues. The CDR3 bases are TGTGCCAGCAGTCGACTAGCGGGAGTCGGGGAGACCCAGTACTTC. Translation gives CASSRLAGVGETQYF.

The V gene is TRBV5-1, the J gene TRBJ2-7; maybe TRBD2 (6 bases). The CDR3 extends over 16 amino acids. The germline V gene has CDR1 SGHRS and CDR2 YFSETQ. V lost 3 bases and J lost 1, with 17 bases in between. Here the CDR3 reads CASSSGPSAQSYEQYF. CDR3 coding DNA: TGCGCCAGCAGCTCTGGCCCTAGCGCGCAATCCTACGAGCAGTACTTC.

This chain uses TRBV3-1 with TRBJ2-1; D gene unclear. The DNA matches TRBJ2-7 better at its end, which makes the J call doubtful. Germline values: CDR1 LGHDT, CDR2 YNNKEL (reference sequence). The length of the CDR3 is 14 residues. CDR3 coding DNA: TGTGCCAGCAGCCAAGCGGTGGGCGGTCTCGAGCAGTACTTC. Amino acid sequence: CASSQAVGGLEQYF.

The CDR3 bases are TGCAGTGTTTGGGGGGGGGATGAGCAGTTCTTC. Translated, it gives CSVWGGDEQFF. The gene calls are TRBV20-1 and TRBJ2-1; TRBD2 matches 7 bases. This CDR3 contains 11 residues. Looked up from germline, CDR1 is DFQATT and CDR2 is SNEGSKA (reference sequence). Germline trimming cut 7 bases from V and 8 bases from J; bases unmatched to any gene: 5.

The chain recombines TRBV10-3 with TRBJ2-7, with TRBD1 identical over 9 bases. Germline-derived CDR1 and CDR2 are ENHRY and SYGVKD. The CDR3 contains 15 residues. After removal of 6 bases from V and 7 bases from J, the junction contained 13 bases not matched to a gene. CDR3 sequence: CAIRDRDRADNEQYF. CDR3 bases: TGTGCCATCAGAGACCGGGACAGGGCGGACAATGAGCAGTACTTC.